A single sample is the source of the 6 T cell receptor beta chains below, sequenced in a study of beta chain features in type 1 diabetes. Study-wide results and limits: Type 1 diabetes patients had moderately but significantly shorter TCRB CDR3s in all four CD4+ subsets.

Reverse transcription of all isolated RNA meant that expressed TCRB transcripts were sequenced. The data were produced by immunoSEQ multiplex PCR, yet TCRdb's version contains in-frame clones alone and is incomplete. The table has more than 550,000 clones, 11% to 15% seen once; the top ten hold 0.03% to 0.045%. For these TCRs, the target antigens are not known. The sample comprised naive CD4+ T cells from blood. All receptors come from a man younger than 30 with type 1 diabetes.

The gene calls are TRBV14 and TRBJ1-2; TRBD1 is a possible D gene (6 bases). Trimming stripped 6 bases from V and 5 bases from J, with 16 bases between. Germline V gene lookup returns CDR1 SGHDN and CDR2 FVKESK. There are 14 residues in the CDR3. The CDR3 sequence: CASRNAGVPYGYTF. The CDR3 bases are TGTGCCAGCAGGAATGCAGGGGTACCGTATGGCTACACCTTC. The whole variable domain, remainder taken from reference TRBV14 and TRBJ1-2, is EAGVTQFPSHSVIEKGQTVTLRCDPISGHDNLYWYRRVMGKEIKFLLHFVKESKQDESGMPNNRFLAERTGGTYSTLKVQPAELEDSGVYFCASRNAGVPYGYTFGSGTRLTVV.

The V call is TRBV10-3, the J call TRBJ2-7; 9 nucleotides match TRBD1. The V segment lost 8 bases and the J segment 2 bases; nucleotides outside the gene matches: 7. Per the germline V gene, CDR1 is ENHRY and CDR2 is SYGVKD. There are 14 residues in the CDR3. The CDR3 sequence: CAIGARDRAYEQYF. CDR3 in DNA: TGTGCCATCGGAGCTCGGGACAGGGCCTACGAGCAGTACTTC.

V is TRBV6-6 and J is TRBJ1-6; tentatively, D is TRBD1 (6 bases). The CDR3 runs to 15 residues. Trimming removed 6 bases from V and 5 bases from J, with 14 bases in between. From germline, CDR1 is MNHNY and CDR2 SVGAGI (reference sequence). As DNA, the CDR3 is TGTGCCAGCAGAACATCGGGGGCAAATAATTCACCCCTCCACTTT. Its protein is CASRTSGANNSPLHF.

Only a few counts were recorded for this clone. V gene TRBV6-6 combines with J gene TRBJ2-1, with D possibly matching TRBD2 (6 bases). Between the trimmed V and J ends, which lost 8 bases and 4 bases, there was a span of 12 bases. The CDR3 is made up of 13 amino acids. The V gene's germline CDR1 is MNHNY and CDR2 SVGAGI (reference sequence). CDR3 DNA sequence: TGTGCCAGCGGGGGGACCATTTACAATGAGCAGTTCTTC. Protein: CASGGTIYNEQFF.

V usage is TRBV5-8 and J usage is TRBJ2-1; TRBD2 matches 11 bases. Germline V gene sequence: CDR1 SGHTS, CDR2 YDEGEE. With V trimmed by 2 bases and J by 6 bases, 4 bases remained unmatched. The CDR3 sequence is 15 residues long. The CDR3, as DNA: TGTGCCAGCAGCTTCAGGCTAGCGGGAGGCAATGAGCAGTTCTTC. Its translation is CASSFRLAGGNEQFF.

In this sample, this clone turned up a few times. The chain employs TRBV5-8 and TRBJ1-1, with TRBD1 matching over 8 bases. Per germline, CDR1 SGHTS and CDR2 YDEGEE. This CDR3 region has 13 residues. The junction had 0 bases not matched to a gene; V was cut back by 0 bases and J by 5 bases. CDR3: CASSLDRGTEAFF. The CDR3 region has the DNA TGTGCCAGCAGCTTGGACAGGGGGACTGAAGCTTTCTTT.